The clone carrying this T cell receptor (beta chain) was seen ten or more times. As yet, its antigen is unknown. The record originates from a study of breast tumors, draining lymph nodes, adjacent tissues. Notes on the study in general: Findings are consistent with lymph node origin and intratumoral expansion of most tumor T cells.

Breast cancer patients provided tissue from their axillary draining lymph nodes. TCRdb ran MiXCR on the multiplex PCR reads and lists one entry per CDR3 protein. The profile shows approximately 230,000 distinct CDR3 sequences, 30% to 35% of them singletons. V lost 0 bases and J 0 bases, leaving 19 bases between the germline ends. The CDR3 consists of 18 residues. Germline V gives CDR1 DFQATT, CDR2 SNEGSKA (reference sequence). This TCR was sampled from a female donor with breast cancer. Some clones in this sample may be carry-over from other donors' samples. The sequenced sample consisted of axillary lymph node tissue. This rearrangement joins TRBV20-1 to TRBJ2-3; D is uncertain. The CDR3 here is CSARDRSFVGTSTDTQYF. Here the CDR3 DNA reads TGCAGTGCTAGAGATAGGTCCTTCGTGGGAACTAGCACAGATACGCAGTATTTT.